This TCR beta chain was found in a study of graft-versus-host responses after intestinal transplantation. General study findings and limits: Recipient marrow contained GvH clones, some of which appeared first in ileum or blood. Those patients showing graft-donor T cell macrochimerism displayed high graft-versus-host to host-versus-graft clonal ratios in allografts.

TCRdb's table, derived via immunoSEQ multiplex PCR, lists solely in-frame clones and lacks some. The repertoire consists of 85,000 to 100,000 clones, with 80% to 95% occurring once and the leading ten covering around 0.17%. As regards this clone: The antigen is not known.

Trimming left V 6 bases short and J 0 bases short, with 8 bases between. CDR1 LNHDA and CDR2 SQIVND come from the germline V gene (reference sequence). This CDR3 spans 14 amino acids. This clonotype originated in a human donor who received an intestinal transplant. The chain carries TRBV19 and TRBJ1-4; D is undetermined. This specimen was unstimulated CD4+ T cells sorted from spleen or lymph node cells, taken before intestinal transplant. The CDR3 spells CASREGATNEKLFF. The CDR3 coding sequence is TGTGCCAGTAGAGAGGGAGCAACTAATGAAAAACTGTTTTTT.